One T cell receptor beta chain is described in this entry. TCRdb's table, derived via immunoSEQ multiplex PCR, lists solely in-frame clones and lacks some. This table holds roughly 40,000 clones, roughly nine tenths found once. Germline loops: CDR1 GTSNPN, CDR2 SVGIG (reference sequence). Trimming removed 4 bases at V and 3 bases at J, with 9 bases between. This CDR3 has 12 residues. The record originates from a study of T cell changes during pregnancy in multiple sclerosis. The chain uses TRBV30 and TRBJ2-5; D is unresolved. This TCR came from a female donor with multiple sclerosis, enrolled in a pregnancy study. The sample in question was CD4+ T cells from peripheral blood mononuclear cells, obtained in the first trimester of pregnancy. The CDR3 DNA reads as TGTGCCTGGAACTCGGGTGAAGAGACCCAGTACTTC. Translated, it gives CAWNSGEETQYF.